The 3 T cell receptor beta chains presented below share a single source sample, sequenced in a study of blood T cell repertoires in COVID-19. Clones were read by immunoSEQ multiplex PCR, and TCRdb kept only the in-frame ones, dropping some. Here the sample spans fewer than 600,000 clones, approximately 87% being singletons. Input material: PBMCs or T cells enriched from blood (not recorded which). All receptors derive from a woman in her forties who had recovered from COVID-19.

This rearrangement joins TRBV29-1 to TRBJ1-2; tentatively, D is TRBD1 (6 bases). Trimming stripped 1 base from V and 4 bases from J, with 10 bases between. The CDR3 totals 13 residues. Germline loops: CDR1 SQVTM, CDR2 ANQGSEA. The CDR3 DNA follows: TGCAGCGTTGAAGGGACAGCAGCCTATGGCTACACCTTC. Translation: CSVEGTAAYGYTF.

The sample holds a few counts of this clone. The genes are TRBV30 and TRBJ2-1, with 7 positions matching TRBD2. This CDR3 spans 15 amino acids. With 3 bases clipped from V and 0 bases from J, the junction kept 5 bases outside the gene matches. Germline V gene sequence: CDR1 GTSNPN, CDR2 SVGIG (reference sequence). CDR3 DNA: TGTGCCTGGAGGGGGGAGGGGAGCTCCTACAATGAGCAGTTCTTC. As protein: CAWRGEGSSYNEQFF.

The chain uses TRBV27 and TRBJ2-1; 8 bases line up with TRBD1. The CDR3 runs to 21 residues. The trim removed 6 bases at V and 2 bases at J, leaving 24 bases unmatched. Germline V gives CDR1 MNHEY, CDR2 SMNVEV (reference sequence). Written as DNA, the CDR3 is TGTGCCAGCAGACTAGGGGGTTGGGGCAGGGGGCTTAGCCTGGCCTACAATGAGCAGTTCTTC. As protein: CASRLGGWGRGLSLAYNEQFF.